These 12 T cell receptor beta chains came from one sample sequenced in a study of cytomegalovirus exposure and HLA in healthy donors. With 60 Vbeta and 13 Jbeta primers, the PCR was carried out. The protocol was immunoSEQ multiplex PCR, while the TCRdb copy is restricted to in-frame clones and leaves out a portion. Of approximately 200,000 clones in the sample, 75% to 80% were seen once. The sample was PBMCs. The receptors were sampled from a young man in good health and CMV-seronegative.

The chain is built from TRBV6-4 and TRBJ2-1; 9 nucleotides agree with TRBD1. Germline V lookup: CDR1 MRHNA, CDR2 SNTAGT. The CDR3 is 16 amino acids. V lost 2 bases, J lost 5 bases, and 7 bases stayed unmatched. CDR3 bases: TGTGCCAGCAGTGACCCAGTCGGGACAGGGCACAATGAGCAGTTCTTC. This sequence encodes CASSDPVGTGHNEQFF.

In DNA form, the CDR3 reads TGTGCCAGCAGCTCCAGCGGTGGTTCTGGAAACACCATATATTTT. Amino acids: CASSSSGGSGNTIYF. The gene calls are TRBV5-4 and TRBJ1-3; D gene ambiguous. Germline values: CDR1 SGHNT, CDR2 YYREEE (reference sequence). Trimming stripped 3 bases from V and 1 base from J, with 11 bases between. The CDR3 is made up of 15 amino acids. Variable domain in full (rest from reference TRBV5-4 and TRBJ1-3): ETGVTQSPTHLIKTRGQQVTLRCSSQSGHNTVSWYQQALGQGPQFIFQYYREEENGRGNFPPRFSGLQFPNYSSELNVNALELDDSALYLCASSSSGGSGNTIYFGEGSWLTVV.

The rearrangement links TRBV5-1 to TRBJ2-7; possibly TRBD2 for D (6 bases). Looked up from germline, CDR1 is SGHRS and CDR2 is YFSETQ. The CDR3 covers 15 residues. Trimming removed 3 bases at V and 2 bases at J, with 15 bases between. The CDR3 is CASSWGGGRAYEQYF. DNA of the CDR3: TGCGCCAGCAGCTGGGGTGGAGGGCGCGCCTACGAGCAGTACTTC.

This chain connects TRBV11-3 to TRBJ2-5; 7 bases align to TRBD2. Trimming at V came to 4 bases and at J to 4 bases, leaving 9 bases not matched to a gene. The V gene's germline CDR1 is SGHNT and CDR2 YENEEA. This CDR3 comprises 15 residues. The CDR3 sequence: CASSSRKGRVETQYF. In DNA form, the CDR3 reads TGTGCCAGCAGCTCGAGAAAAGGGAGGGTAGAGACCCAGTACTTC.

Only one count was recorded for this clone. The J gene is TRBJ2-7, the V gene TRBV9; TRBD1 might be the D (6 bases). The CDR3 sequence is 14 residues long. Germline V gene data show CDR1 as SGDLS and CDR2 as YYNGEE. V gave up 2 bases and J gave up 1 base, with 10 bases separating them. CDR3 bases: TGTGCCAGCAGCGTGGACAGTCGATCCTACGAGCAGTACTTC. It is translated as CASSVDSRSYEQYF. The whole variable domain, remainder taken from reference TRBV9 and TRBJ2-7, is DSGVTQTPKHLITATGQRVTLRCSPRSGDLSVYWYQQSLDQGLQFLIQYYNGEERAKGNILERFSAQQFPDLHSELNLSSLELGDSALYFCASSVDSRSYEQYFGPGTRLTVT.

As DNA, the CDR3 is TGTGCCAGCAGCCCCTACACTGGCGGGAGTCCCGCAGATACGCAGTATTTT. It codes for CASSPYTGGSPADTQYF. The chain couples TRBV9 to TRBJ2-3; 7 positions match TRBD2. The trim removed 4 bases at V and 4 bases at J, leaving 15 bases unmatched. The CDR3 is 17 residues long. Germline CDR1 reads SGDLS; CDR2 reads YYNGEE. Drawing the rest from reference TRBV9 and TRBJ2-3, the complete variable domain is DSGVTQTPKHLITATGQRVTLRCSPRSGDLSVYWYQQSLDQGLQFLIQYYNGEERAKGNILERFSAQQFPDLHSELNLSSLELGDSALYFCASSPYTGGSPADTQYFGPGTRLTVL.

The chain links TRBV27 to TRBJ2-3, with D perhaps TRBD2 (5 bases). Per germline, CDR1 MNHEY and CDR2 SMNVEV (reference sequence). The V end lost 5 bases, the J end lost 3 bases, and 18 bases lay between the germline ends. This CDR3 contains 16 residues. CDR3 amino acids: CASSPLGLLGTDTQYF. For the CDR3, the DNA is TGTGCCAGCAGTCCCCTAGGACTTTTAGGTACAGATACGCAGTATTTT.

V usage is TRBV6-5 and J usage is TRBJ1-1, with 7 bases fitting TRBD1. The germline V gene has CDR1 MNHEY and CDR2 SVGAGI. V was clipped by 6 bases and J by 5 bases; unmatched bases: 9. The CDR3 has 14 amino acids. The CDR3 sequence is CASRIQGFGTEAFF. As DNA, the CDR3 is TGTGCCAGCAGGATACAGGGGTTCGGGACTGAAGCTTTCTTT.

V gene TRBV6-4 combines with J gene TRBJ1-6; 7 positions agree with TRBD1. Losses at the gene ends were 8 bases for V and 8 bases for J; bases not matched to a gene: 21. CDR1 and CDR2 (germline): MRHNA, SNTAGT. The length of the CDR3 is 18 residues. The CDR3 protein is CASPLYGPRDRLHSPLHF. The CDR3 DNA follows: TGTGCCAGCCCCCTCTATGGTCCCCGGGACAGACTTCATTCACCCCTCCACTTT.

The chain carries TRBV4-3 and TRBJ1-1; D is ambiguous. The CDR3 has 15 residues. Between the trimmed V and J ends, which lost 0 bases and 2 bases, there was a span of 10 bases. The germline CDR1 and CDR2 sequences are LGHNA and YSLEER. This CDR3 is CASSQDGLVNTEAFF. DNA of the CDR3: TGCGCCAGCAGCCAAGATGGACTGGTAAACACTGAAGCTTTCTTT.

V usage is TRBV6-5 and J usage is TRBJ2-7; the D gene is possibly TRBD1 (5 bases). Germline CDR1 and CDR2: MNHEY and SVGAGI. The CDR3 is 15 amino acids. V was shortened by 2 bases and J by 12 bases, with 23 bases between the two germline ends. This chain's CDR3 is CASSYPGREKGIWYF. CDR3 bases: TGTGCCAGCAGTTACCCTGGCAGGGAAAAAGGTATATGGTACTTC.

The chain links TRBV4-3 to TRBJ2-1; a possible D gene is TRBD2 (5 bases). The V and J ends lost 0 bases and 10 bases respectively, with 13 bases between them. The CDR3 runs to 14 residues. Per germline, CDR1 LGHNA and CDR2 YSLEER. The CDR3 bases are TGCGCCAGCAGCCAAGAAGAGGGTTTGGGGGAGCAGTTCTTC. Its translation is CASSQEEGLGEQFF.